The 9 T cell receptor beta chains below were found in one sample sequenced in a study of control samples from healthy donors and cancer patients. Only in-frame clones appear in the TCRdb table, and some are missing; sequencing was by immunoSEQ multiplex PCR. The sample includes 150,000 or so clones, 80% to 95% of them seen just once. Material: blood. The receptors shown here come from a man between 18 and 35 years old in good health.

V usage is TRBV4-1 and J usage is TRBJ1-2; no clear D. The germline V gene encodes CDR1 MGHRA and CDR2 YSYEKL. Trimming stripped 1 base from V and 4 bases from J, with 10 bases between. The CDR3 is 14 residues long. This CDR3 reads CASSQGVFSYGYTF. CDR3 nucleotide sequence: TGCGCCAGCAGCCAAGGGGTATTCAGCTATGGCTACACCTTC.

The V gene is TRBV6-1, the J gene TRBJ2-7; D may be TRBD1 (5 bases). The V gene's germline CDR1 is MNHNS and CDR2 SASEGT. The CDR3 spans 14 residues. Trimming pared 2 bases from V and 0 bases from J, leaving 8 bases between. CDR3: CASSEQGSSYEQYF. The CDR3 DNA reads as TGTGCCAGCAGTGAACAGGGCAGCTCCTACGAGCAGTACTTC.

For the CDR3, the DNA is TGTGCCAGCAGCCACCTGCACACAGGCGGTCAGCCCCAGCATTTT. Translating it yields CASSHLHTGGQPQHF. The rearrangement links TRBV28 to TRBJ1-5; perhaps TRBD1 as D (5 bases). CDR3 length equals 15 residues. Between the trimmed V and J ends, which lost 6 bases and 6 bases, there was a span of 18 bases. In germline, CDR1 is MDHEN, CDR2 SYDVKM. The full variable domain, with the rest looked up from reference TRBV28 and TRBJ1-5, is DVKVTQSSRYLVKRTGEKVFLECVQDMDHENMFWYRQDPGLGLRLIYFSYDVKMKEKGDIPEGYSVSREKKERFSLILESASTNQTSMYLCASSHLHTGGQPQHFGDGTRLSIL.

V and J are TRBV5-8 and TRBJ1-5, with 10 bases fitting TRBD1. V gave up 3 bases and J gave up 4 bases; unmatched junction bases: 4. Germline V CDR1 and CDR2: SGHTS, YDEGEE. The CDR3 has 15 residues. For the CDR3, the DNA is TGTGCCAGCAGCTGGGGGACAGGGGAGAATCAGCCCCAGCATTTT. As protein: CASSWGTGENQPQHF.

This clone was found a few times. The rearrangement uses TRBV27 and TRBJ1-1, with a tentative D call TRBD1 (5 bases). CDR3 length: 15 residues. Germline V gene sequence: CDR1 MNHEY, CDR2 SMNVEV (reference sequence). The V end was cut by 2 bases, the J end by 5 bases, with 15 bases between. CDR3 protein: CASSLGAGGRTEAFF. In nucleotides, the CDR3 is TGTGCCAGCAGTTTAGGGGCAGGTGGGAGGACTGAAGCTTTCTTT.

V usage is TRBV4-3 and J usage is TRBJ1-1; D is unclear. V shed 0 bases and J shed 8 bases, with 10 bases lying between them. CDR3 size: 13 residues. Germline CDR1 reads LGHNA; CDR2 reads YSLEER. This chain's CDR3 is CASSQDGVREAFF. DNA for the CDR3: TGCGCCAGCAGCCAAGATGGGGTAAGGGAAGCTTTCTTT.

The chain has TRBV27 and TRBJ1-5; D gene uncertain. CDR3 length: 14 amino acids. V lost 8 bases and J 1 base, leaving 12 bases between the germline ends. Looked up from germline, CDR1 is MNHEY and CDR2 is SMNVEV (reference sequence). The CDR3 loop is CASDRGYSNQPQHF. The DNA of the CDR3 is TGTGCCAGCGACCGAGGTTACAGCAATCAGCCCCAGCATTTT.

The chain is built from TRBV7-3 and TRBJ2-3; 7 bases fit TRBD2. Germline V lookup: CDR1 SGHTA, CDR2 FQGTGA. With V trimmed by 5 bases and J by 4 bases, 18 bases remained unmatched. The CDR3 extends over 18 amino acids. CDR3 sequence (DNA): TGTGCCAGCAGCCCACAACCTCGGGACTACCTCTCCCCAGATACGCAGTATTTT. This translates into CASSPQPRDYLSPDTQYF.

The chain links TRBV29-1 to TRBJ2-7; tentative D call: TRBD1 (5 bases). Germline V gene sequence: CDR1 SQVTM, CDR2 ANQGSEA. Trimming left V 4 bases short and J 4 bases short, with 14 bases between. This CDR3 is built from 13 residues. The CDR3: CSVVSGNKYEQYF. The CDR3 region has the DNA TGCAGCGTTGTGTCAGGGAATAAGTACGAGCAGTACTTC.